A single sample is the source of the 3 T cell receptor beta chains below, sequenced in a study of graft-versus-host responses after intestinal transplantation. TCRdb's copy holds only in-frame clones and misses some; the assay was immunoSEQ multiplex PCR. The sample carries around 64,000 clones, approximately 94% recorded once. These receptors have no identified antigens. The sample was unstimulated CD4+ T cells sorted from spleen or lymph node cells, taken before transplant. All receptors derive from a human donor who was the organ donor for an intestinal transplant.

CDR3 nucleotide sequence: TGTGCCAGCAGTCCGTCTAGTATCGGCACAGATACGCAGTATTTT. Its protein is CASSPSSIGTDTQYF. This sequence joins TRBV6-5 and TRBJ2-3; D not resolved. The CDR3 length is 15 residues. Between the trimmed V and J ends, which lost 5 bases and 1 base, there was a span of 13 bases. Germline lookup yields CDR1 MNHEY and CDR2 SVGAGI.

This sequence joins TRBV9 and TRBJ2-1, with D perhaps matching TRBD2 (5 bases). The CDR3 has 14 amino acids. Germline V CDR1 and CDR2: SGDLS, YYNGEE. The V gene lost 4 bases and the J gene lost 2 bases, with 10 bases spanning the gap. CDR3 amino acids: CASSISAAYNEQFF. DNA of the CDR3: TGTGCCAGCAGCATTAGCGCAGCCTACAATGAGCAGTTCTTC. Variable domain in full (rest from reference TRBV9 and TRBJ2-1): DSGVTQTPKHLITATGQRVTLRCSPRSGDLSVYWYQQSLDQGLQFLIQYYNGEERAKGNILERFSAQQFPDLHSELNLSSLELGDSALYFCASSISAAYNEQFFGPGTRLTVL.

The V call is TRBV6-5, the J call TRBJ1-6; D unclear. The CDR3 is 14 amino acids. Trimming stripped 4 bases from V and 5 bases from J, with 9 bases between. Germline V lookup: CDR1 MNHEY, CDR2 SVGAGI. CDR3 residues: CASSFTADNSPLHF. In DNA form, the CDR3 reads TGTGCCAGCAGTTTCACAGCCGATAATTCACCCCTCCACTTT.